The 31 T cell receptor beta chains below come from one sample, sequenced in a study of T cell responses to AZD1222 COVID-19 vaccine. Profiled with immunoSEQ multiplex PCR; TCRdb holds only in-frame clones, not every one. The profile shows fewer than 85,000 clones, around 90% of them singletons. The source was peripheral blood, collected on day 0 of MenACWY control vaccination. These receptors all come from an adult in good health.

This chain uses TRBV10-3 with TRBJ2-7, with 10 bases aligning to TRBD2. J gave up 3 bases and V 9 bases, and 2 bases lay outside the gene matches. The germline gives CDR1 ENHRY, CDR2 SYGVKD. The CDR3 totals 12 residues. This CDR3 reads CAMASGSYEQYF. CDR3 coding DNA: TGTGCCATGGCTAGCGGGAGCTACGAGCAGTACTTC.

The chain carries TRBV3-1 (or the pseudogene TRBV3-2) and TRBJ2-6, with D perhaps being TRBD1 or TRBD2 (6 bases each). With 0 bases removed from V and 2 bases from J, the gap between germline ends came to 8 bases. Germline CDR1 and CDR2: LGHDT and YNNKEL (reference sequence). CDR3 length: 16 residues. The CDR3 region is CASSQDRGAGANVLTF. CDR3 nucleotide sequence: TGTGCCAGCAGCCAAGATAGGGGGGCTGGGGCCAACGTCCTGACTTTC.

The chain has TRBV7-8 and TRBJ2-1, with TRBD1 matching over 8 bases. CDR3 length equals 14 residues. The junction had 1 base not matched to a gene; V was cut back by 0 bases and J by 6 bases. Germline values: CDR1 SGHVS, CDR2 FQNEAQ. The DNA for the CDR3 is TGTGCCAGCAGCTTAGCACAGGGGGGCAATGAGCAGTTCTTC. The encoded protein is CASSLAQGGNEQFF.

The chain joins TRBV18 to TRBJ1-2; 7 bases fit TRBD1. CDR3 length equals 15 residues. With 2 bases clipped from V and 4 bases from J, the junction kept 7 bases outside the gene matches. CDR1 KGHSH and CDR2 LQKENI come from the germline V gene. The CDR3 reads CASSPNRGSGYGYTF. The CDR3 bases are TGTGCCAGCTCACCAAACAGGGGAAGCGGCTATGGCTACACCTTC.

The V and J genes are TRBV7-2 and TRBJ2-5; TRBD1 aligns across 7 bases. There are 15 residues in the CDR3. V shed 1 base, J shed 5 bases, and the junction held 7 bases outside the gene matches. In germline, CDR1 is SGHTA, CDR2 FQGNSA. This chain's CDR3 is CASSLGQGGLETQYF. CDR3 bases: TGTGCCAGCAGCTTAGGACAGGGTGGTTTGGAGACCCAGTACTTC.

The V and J genes are TRBV6-1 and TRBJ2-7; the D gene is possibly TRBD2 (6 bases). Germline V gene lookup returns CDR1 MNHNS and CDR2 SASEGT. This CDR3 has 15 residues. V was pared by 0 bases and J by 2 bases, with 11 bases between. The CDR3 is CASSEAMGLPYEQYF. The CDR3, as DNA: TGTGCCAGCAGTGAAGCGATGGGACTCCCCTACGAGCAGTACTTC.

The V and J genes are TRBV6-4 and TRBJ2-2; D possibly uses TRBD1 or TRBD2 (5 bases each). Between the trimmed V and J ends, which lost 6 bases and 4 bases, there was a span of 15 bases. Per germline, CDR1 MRHNA and CDR2 SNTAGT. There are 15 residues in the CDR3. CDR3 sequence reads: CASSTSRDGTGELFF. As DNA, the CDR3 is TGTGCCAGCAGCACTTCTCGGGACGGCACCGGGGAGCTGTTTTTT.

The J gene is TRBJ2-2, the V gene TRBV9; 7 bases are shared with TRBD1. This CDR3 has 15 amino acids. In germline, CDR1 is SGDLS, CDR2 YYNGEE. V trimming: 2 bases; J trimming: 5 bases; junction bases outside the gene matches: 6. CDR3 coding DNA: TGTGCCAGCAGCGTGGGACAGCTTAAAACCGGGGAGCTGTTTTTT. It translates to CASSVGQLKTGELFF.

J is TRBJ1-1 and V is TRBV6-1, with TRBD1 matching 7 bases. The germline V gene has CDR1 MNHNS and CDR2 SASEGT. V gave up 6 bases and J gave up 4 bases; unmatched junction bases: 2. The CDR3 consists of 12 residues. The CDR3 region is CASSQGGTEAFF. The CDR3 DNA reads as TGTGCCAGCAGCCAGGGGGGCACTGAAGCTTTCTTT.

This sequence joins TRBV2 and TRBJ1-4, with D possibly TRBD1 on 5 matching bases. CDR1 and CDR2 from the germline V gene are SNHLY and FYNNEI. The germline V and J ends were trimmed by 3 bases and 13 bases, with 21 bases remaining between them. CDR3 size: 15 residues. The CDR3 sequence is CASSDGTENENGLFF. CDR3 nucleotide sequence: TGTGCCAGCAGTGACGGGACCGAGAATGAAAATGGACTGTTTTTT.

The chain carries TRBV24-1 and TRBJ2-1, with 8 bases that match TRBD2. From germline, CDR1 is KGHDR and CDR2 SFDVKD. J lost 2 bases, V lost 0 bases, and 2 bases had no gene match. The CDR3 spans 16 residues. The CDR3 protein is CATSDLTSGAYNEQFF. CDR3 nucleotides: TGTGCCACCAGTGATTTGACTAGCGGAGCCTACAATGAGCAGTTCTTC.

This clone came up once. This rearrangement joins TRBV9 to TRBJ2-3; TRBD1 matches at 9 bases. This CDR3 has 15 amino acids. Germline CDR1 is SGDLS and CDR2 is YYNGEE. J lost 2 bases, V lost 4 bases, and 5 bases had no gene match. The CDR3 spells CASSPGTGLTDTQYF. CDR3 in DNA: TGTGCCAGCAGCCCAGGGACAGGGCTCACAGATACGCAGTATTTT.

V is TRBV9 and J is TRBJ2-1; 8 bases fit TRBD2. This CDR3 is built from 15 residues. Germline V lookup: CDR1 SGDLS, CDR2 YYNGEE. The V gene end was trimmed by 0 bases and the J gene end by 2 bases; junction bases not matched to a gene: 1. Written as DNA, the CDR3 is TGTGCCAGCAGCGTAGCGGGACTAGCCTACAATGAGCAGTTCTTC. Protein product: CASSVAGLAYNEQFF.

The chain couples TRBV6-1 to TRBJ1-5; the D is unclear. The ends were cut back, 3 bases at V and 9 bases at J, with 24 bases in the middle. The CDR3 is 17 amino acids. The germline V gene encodes CDR1 MNHNS and CDR2 SASEGT. The CDR3 spells CASSEQPRVETGRPQHF. CDR3 DNA sequence: TGTGCCAGCAGTGAGCAGCCTAGGGTTGAGACGGGAAGGCCCCAGCATTTT.

The chain recombines TRBV12-3 or TRBV12-4 with TRBJ2-2; D ambiguous. V lost 2 bases and J lost 4, with 5 bases in between. The CDR3 is made up of 13 amino acids. The CDR3: CASSLSSTGELFF. The CDR3 DNA reads TGTGCCAGCAGTTTATCAAGCACCGGGGAGCTGTTTTTT.

V and J are TRBV6-5 and TRBJ1-2, with 10 bases aligning to TRBD1. CDR1 is MNHEY and CDR2 is SVGAGI in the germline V gene. The CDR3 length is 15 residues. V shed 5 bases and J 4 bases; nucleotides not matched to a gene: 7. The CDR3 here is CASSKTGTGVYGYTF. CDR3 DNA sequence: TGTGCCAGCAGTAAAACCGGGACAGGGGTCTATGGCTACACCTTC.

The table lists this clone with a count of one. The chain combines TRBV5-1 with TRBJ1-2; the match to TRBD1 covers 7 bases. The CDR3 runs 18 residues. The V and J ends lost 1 base and 2 bases, in that order; junction bases with no gene match: 14. Germline V CDR1 and CDR2: SGHRS, YFSETQ. CDR3 region: CASSLSPPTGLRNYGYTF. CDR3 coding DNA: TGCGCCAGCAGCTTGAGTCCCCCGACAGGGCTTCGCAACTATGGCTACACCTTC.

This rearrangement joins TRBV4-3 to TRBJ2-7; TRBD2 agrees at 12 bases. The CDR3 runs 18 residues. Germline V gene sequence: CDR1 LGHNA, CDR2 YSLEER. J gave up 7 bases and V 0 bases, and 13 bases lay outside the gene matches. CDR3: CASSQDFSTLAGGEEQYF. The CDR3, as DNA: TGCGCCAGCAGCCAAGATTTCTCCACACTAGCGGGAGGAGAGGAGCAGTACTTC.

This clone was counted a single time. The gene calls are TRBV9 and TRBJ2-3; 8 bases fit TRBD2. Germline V gene data show CDR1 as SGDLS and CDR2 as YYNGEE. V shed 0 bases and J 0 bases; nucleotides not matched to a gene: 12. The CDR3 spans 19 residues. CDR3 loop: CASSVGMGLGLSSTDTQYF. As DNA, the CDR3 is TGTGCCAGCAGCGTAGGAATGGGACTAGGCCTTTCTAGCACAGATACGCAGTATTTT.

J is TRBJ2-2 and V is TRBV2; 13 bases align to TRBD2. The CDR3 sequence is 16 residues long. The J segment lost 4 bases and the V segment lost 6 bases, leaving 5 bases of the junction unmatched. The germline CDR1 and CDR2 sequences are SNHLY and FYNNEI. The CDR3 region has the DNA TGTGCCAGCAGGGACCGGACTAGCGGGGGCACCGGGGAGCTGTTTTTT. It yields the protein CASRDRTSGGTGELFF.

The chain links TRBV7-2 to TRBJ1-3, with TRBD1 matching over 9 bases. The CDR3 is made up of 17 amino acids. Germline V gene lookup returns CDR1 SGHTA and CDR2 FQGNSA. After removal of 3 bases from V and 2 bases from J, the junction contained 8 bases not matched to a gene. DNA of the CDR3: TGTGCCAGCAGCTTGGTCGGACAGGGGTTCACTGGAAACACCATATATTTT. Translating gives CASSLVGQGFTGNTIYF. Looking up the rest from reference TRBV7-2 and TRBJ1-3 gives the full variable domain: GAGVSQSPSNKVTEKGKDVELRCDPISGHTALYWYRQSLGQGLEFLIYFQGNSAPDKSGLPSDRFSAERTGGSVSTLTIQRTQQEDSAVYLCASSLVGQGFTGNTIYFGEGSWLTVV.

The genes are TRBV7-2 and TRBJ1-2; 8 bases map to TRBD1. J lost 6 bases, V lost 6 bases, and 6 bases had no gene match. The CDR3 extends over 13 amino acids. Germline V gene sequence: CDR1 SGHTA, CDR2 FQGNSA. The CDR3 bases are TGTGCCAGCAGTCAGGACAGGGCTGATGGCTACACCTTC. Encoded protein: CASSQDRADGYTF.

The rearrangement links TRBV28 to TRBJ2-5; 8 nucleotides align to TRBD2. The ends lost 7 bases at V and 4 bases at J; junction bases unmatched: 8. This CDR3 contains 14 residues. The germline V gene has CDR1 MDHEN and CDR2 SYDVKM. This CDR3 reads CASTPGGGAETQYF. CDR3 bases: TGTGCCAGCACCCCCGGGGGGGGCGCAGAGACCCAGTACTTC.

The rearrangement links TRBV29-1 to TRBJ1-3; perhaps TRBD1 as D (6 bases). V was shortened by 3 bases and J by 4 bases, with 13 bases between the two germline ends. There are 14 residues in the CDR3. Germline V CDR1 and CDR2: SQVTM, ANQGSEA. The CDR3 DNA sequence: TGCAGCGTTGAGGTAGGGGGTTCCGGAAACACCATATATTTT. Its protein product is CSVEVGGSGNTIYF. Full variable domain (rest looked up from reference TRBV29-1 and TRBJ1-3): SAVISQKPSRDICQRGTSLTIQCQVDSQVTMMFWYRQQPGQSLTLIATANQGSEATYESGFVIDKFPISRPNLTFSTLTVSNMSPEDSSIYLCSVEVGGSGNTIYFGEGSWLTVV.

The CDR3 loop reads CASSPPVSDTQYF. The DNA of the CDR3 is TGTGCCAGCTCACCTCCCGTGTCAGATACGCAGTATTTT. This chain connects TRBV18 to TRBJ2-3; D is undetermined. This CDR3 region has 13 residues. Deletions cut 3 bases from V and 4 bases from J, with 8 bases between. Germline V gene lookup returns CDR1 KGHSH and CDR2 LQKENI.

CDR3 amino acids: CASSYPPGRGVKDEQFF. CDR3 nucleotides: TGTGCCAGCAGTTACCCCCCTGGGCGAGGAGTTAAGGATGAGCAGTTCTTC. The chain combines TRBV6-2 or TRBV6-3 with TRBJ2-1, with D hard to call. V lost 2 bases to trimming and J lost 8 bases, with 22 bases between them. Germline CDR1 reads MNHEY; CDR2 reads SVGEGT. The CDR3 has 17 amino acids.

V and J are TRBV7-2 and TRBJ2-7; D might be TRBD1 (5 bases). CDR3 length: 14 amino acids. Germline values: CDR1 SGHTA, CDR2 FQGNSA. V lost 2 bases, J lost 8 bases, and 16 bases lay in between. CDR3 region: CASSLMSGLPKQYF. The CDR3 DNA follows: TGTGCCAGCAGCTTAATGTCAGGGTTACCCAAGCAGTACTTC.

The chain joins TRBV3-1 (or the pseudogene TRBV3-2) to TRBJ2-4; TRBD1 might be the D (6 bases). The CDR3 spans 17 residues. Germline V gene sequence: CDR1 LGHDT, CDR2 YNNKEL (reference sequence). Trimming removed 4 bases at V and 0 bases at J, with 16 bases between. CDR3 nucleotides: TGTGCCAGCAGCCTACTGGACAGTTCTTTAGCCAAAAACATTCAGTACTTC. Translating it yields CASSLLDSSLAKNIQYF.

The chain is built from TRBV6-5 and TRBJ1-5; 9 bases map to TRBD1. Trimming took 5 bases from V and 7 from J; bases not matched to a gene: 6. Germline V gives CDR1 MNHEY, CDR2 SVGAGI. The CDR3 is 14 amino acids. The CDR3 loop reads CASSRGQGQQPQHF. The CDR3, as DNA: TGTGCCAGCAGTCGCGGACAGGGGCAACAGCCCCAGCATTTT.

The chain is built from TRBV3-1 (or the pseudogene TRBV3-2) and TRBJ2-3; 8 nucleotides match TRBD2. CDR3 length: 15 residues. In germline, CDR1 is LGHDT, CDR2 YNNKEL (reference sequence). Trimming took 3 bases from V and 5 from J; bases not matched to a gene: 7. The CDR3 bases are TGTGCCAGCAGCCAGCCGGGACTAGGGGTAGATACGCAGTATTTT. Its protein product is CASSQPGLGVDTQYF.

The J gene is TRBJ2-7, the V gene TRBV7-2; possible D gene TRBD1, 6 bases. Germline assignment: CDR1 SGHTA and CDR2 FQGNSA. The CDR3 consists of 14 residues. V lost 2 bases, J lost 1 base, and 9 bases lay in between. The chain's CDR3 is CASSLFQGSYEQYF. The CDR3 DNA reads TGTGCCAGCAGCTTATTTCAGGGGTCCTACGAGCAGTACTTC.